This T cell receptor beta chain was sequenced during a study of blood T cell repertoires in COVID-19. Overall study context: The United States, Italy and Spain were the sources of the acute and convalescent COVID-19 samples. The analysed material was cDNA or gDNA that came from T cells, B-cell-depleted T cells, or PBMCs.

In the study's own analysis: Nucleated cell counts were estimated from reference gene primer amplification. Data came from immunoSEQ multiplex PCR; TCRdb stores just in-frame clones and leaves some out. V, J and clone size are taken as reported in that table, and D and trimming were inferred from the DNA itself. Of some 97,000 clones in the sample, 91% are singletons; the top ten hold over 2%. Only one count was recorded for this clone. With 7 bases clipped from V and 6 bases from J, the junction kept 15 bases outside the gene matches. The CDR3 runs to 15 residues. Germline V gene data show CDR1 as LGHDT and CDR2 as YNNKEL (reference sequence).

Source material: peripheral blood. The receptor was isolated from a man aged 50 to 59 with active COVID-19. The chain has TRBV3-1 (or the pseudogene TRBV3-2) and TRBJ2-7; 7 nucleotides match TRBD2. Here the CDR3 DNA reads TGTGCCAGCACCCATGGAATCGCGGGGGAGGGCGAGCAGTACTTC. Translated: CASTHGIAGEGEQYF.